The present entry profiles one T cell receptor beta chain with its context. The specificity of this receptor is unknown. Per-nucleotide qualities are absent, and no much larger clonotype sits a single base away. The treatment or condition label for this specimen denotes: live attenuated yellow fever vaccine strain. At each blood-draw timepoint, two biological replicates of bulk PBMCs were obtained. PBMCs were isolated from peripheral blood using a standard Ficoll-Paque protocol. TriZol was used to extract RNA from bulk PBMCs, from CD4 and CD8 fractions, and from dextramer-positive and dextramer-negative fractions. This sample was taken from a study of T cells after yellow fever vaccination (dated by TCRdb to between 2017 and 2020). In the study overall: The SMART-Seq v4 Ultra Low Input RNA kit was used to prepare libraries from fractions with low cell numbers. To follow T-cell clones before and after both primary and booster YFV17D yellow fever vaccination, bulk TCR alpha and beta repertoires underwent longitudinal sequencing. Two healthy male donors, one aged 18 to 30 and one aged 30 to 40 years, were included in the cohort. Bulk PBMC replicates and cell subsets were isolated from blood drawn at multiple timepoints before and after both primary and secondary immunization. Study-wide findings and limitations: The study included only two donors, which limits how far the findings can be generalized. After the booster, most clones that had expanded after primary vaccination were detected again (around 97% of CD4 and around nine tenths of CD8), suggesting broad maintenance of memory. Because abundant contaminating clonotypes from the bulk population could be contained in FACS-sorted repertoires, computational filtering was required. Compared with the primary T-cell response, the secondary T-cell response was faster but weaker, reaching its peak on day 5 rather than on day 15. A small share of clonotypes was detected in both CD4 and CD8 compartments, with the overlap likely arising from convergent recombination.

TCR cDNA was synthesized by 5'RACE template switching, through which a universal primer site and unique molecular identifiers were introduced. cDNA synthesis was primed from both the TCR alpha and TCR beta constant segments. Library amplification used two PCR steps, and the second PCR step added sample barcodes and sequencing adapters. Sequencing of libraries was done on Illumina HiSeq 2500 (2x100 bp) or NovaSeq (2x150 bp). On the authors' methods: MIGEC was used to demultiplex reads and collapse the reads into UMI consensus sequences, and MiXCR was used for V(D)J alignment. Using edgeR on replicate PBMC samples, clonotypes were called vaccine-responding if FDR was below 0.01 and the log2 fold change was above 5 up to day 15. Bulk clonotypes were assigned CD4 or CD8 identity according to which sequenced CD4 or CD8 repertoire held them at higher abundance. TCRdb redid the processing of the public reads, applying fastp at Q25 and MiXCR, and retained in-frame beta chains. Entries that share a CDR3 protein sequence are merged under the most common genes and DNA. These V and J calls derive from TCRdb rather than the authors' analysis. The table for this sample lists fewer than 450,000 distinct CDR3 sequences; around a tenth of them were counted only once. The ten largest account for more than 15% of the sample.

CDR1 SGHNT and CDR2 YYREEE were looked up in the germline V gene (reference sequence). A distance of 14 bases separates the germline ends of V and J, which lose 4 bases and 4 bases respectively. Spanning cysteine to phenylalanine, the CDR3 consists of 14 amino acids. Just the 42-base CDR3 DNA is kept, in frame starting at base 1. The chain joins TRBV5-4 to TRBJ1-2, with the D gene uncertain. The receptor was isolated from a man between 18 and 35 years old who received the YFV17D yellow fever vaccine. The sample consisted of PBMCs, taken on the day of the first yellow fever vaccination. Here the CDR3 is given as CASSPPGKSYGYTF. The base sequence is TGTGCCAGCAGCCCCCCCGGCAAGAGCTATGGCTACACCTTC.